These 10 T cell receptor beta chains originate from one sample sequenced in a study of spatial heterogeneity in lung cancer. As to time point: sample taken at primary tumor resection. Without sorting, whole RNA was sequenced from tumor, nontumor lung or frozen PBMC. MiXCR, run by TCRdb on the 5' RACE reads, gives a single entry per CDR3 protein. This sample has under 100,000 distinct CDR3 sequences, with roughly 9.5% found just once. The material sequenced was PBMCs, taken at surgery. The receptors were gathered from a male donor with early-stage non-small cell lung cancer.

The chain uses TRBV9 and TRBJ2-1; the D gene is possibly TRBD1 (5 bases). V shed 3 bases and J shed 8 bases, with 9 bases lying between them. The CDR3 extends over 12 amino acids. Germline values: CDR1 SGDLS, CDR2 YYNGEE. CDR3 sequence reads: CASSADRDEQFF. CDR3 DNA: TGTGCCAGCAGCGCCGACAGAGATGAGCAGTTCTTC.

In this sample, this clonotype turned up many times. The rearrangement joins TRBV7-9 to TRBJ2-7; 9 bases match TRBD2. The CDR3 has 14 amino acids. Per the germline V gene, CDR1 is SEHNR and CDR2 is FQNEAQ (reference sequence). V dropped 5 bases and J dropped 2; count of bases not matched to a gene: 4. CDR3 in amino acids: CASSPTSGPYEQYF. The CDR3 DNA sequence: TGTGCCAGCAGCCCGACTAGCGGCCCCTACGAGCAGTACTTC.

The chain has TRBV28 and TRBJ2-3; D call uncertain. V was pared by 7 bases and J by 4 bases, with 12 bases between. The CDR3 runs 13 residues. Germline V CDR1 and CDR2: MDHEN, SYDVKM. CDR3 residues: CASNEESPDTQYF. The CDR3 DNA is TGTGCCAGCAATGAAGAGAGCCCAGATACGCAGTATTTT.

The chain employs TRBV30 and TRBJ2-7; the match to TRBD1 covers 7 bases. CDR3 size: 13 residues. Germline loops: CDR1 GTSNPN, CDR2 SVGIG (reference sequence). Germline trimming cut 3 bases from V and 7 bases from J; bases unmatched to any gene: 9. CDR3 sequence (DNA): TGTGCCTGGAGCTGGACAGGTTCGGGGGAGCAGTACTTC. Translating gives CAWSWTGSGEQYF.

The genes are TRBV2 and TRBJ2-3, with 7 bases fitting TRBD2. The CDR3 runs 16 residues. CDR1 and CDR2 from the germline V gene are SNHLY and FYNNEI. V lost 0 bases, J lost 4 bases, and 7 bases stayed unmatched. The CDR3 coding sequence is TGTGCCAGCAGTGAAGCGCGGGGGAATTGGCCAGATACGCAGTATTTT. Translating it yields CASSEARGNWPDTQYF.

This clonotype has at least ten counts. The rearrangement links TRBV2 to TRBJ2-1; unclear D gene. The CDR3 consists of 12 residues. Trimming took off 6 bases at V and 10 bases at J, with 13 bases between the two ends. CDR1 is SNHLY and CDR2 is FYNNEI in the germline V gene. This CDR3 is CASRAGVGEQFF. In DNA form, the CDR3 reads TGTGCCAGCAGGGCTGGGGTGGGGGAGCAGTTCTTC. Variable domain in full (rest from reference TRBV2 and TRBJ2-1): EPEVTQTPSHQVTQMGQEVILRCVPISNHLYFYWYRQILGQKVEFLVSFYNNEISEKSEIFDDQFSVERPDGSNFTLKIRSTKLEDSAMYFCASRAGVGEQFFGPGTRLTVL.

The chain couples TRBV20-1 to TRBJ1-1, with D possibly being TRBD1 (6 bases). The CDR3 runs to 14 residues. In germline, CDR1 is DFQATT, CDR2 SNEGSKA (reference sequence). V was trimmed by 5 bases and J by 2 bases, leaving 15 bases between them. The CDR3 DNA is TGCAGTGCTCCCTCGGGGGGGGCAAACACTGAAGCTTTCTTT. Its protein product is CSAPSGGANTEAFF.

The CDR3 coding sequence is TGTGCCAGCGGGCAGGAGACCTACGAGCAGTACTTC. This codes for CASGQETYEQYF. The J gene is TRBJ2-7, the V gene TRBV7-9, with D uncertain. CDR3 length: 12 residues. Trimming pared 8 bases from V and 2 bases from J, leaving 10 bases between. Germline values: CDR1 SEHNR, CDR2 FQNEAQ (reference sequence).

CDR3 region: CASLRRDLPYEQYF. The CDR3 coding sequence is TGTGCCAGCCTTAGGCGGGACCTGCCCTACGAGCAGTACTTC. The chain couples TRBV6-1 to TRBJ2-7, with D perhaps TRBD2 (6 bases). The V end was cut by 8 bases, the J end by 2 bases, with 16 bases between. The CDR3 is made up of 14 amino acids. Germline V CDR1 and CDR2: MNHNS, SASEGT.

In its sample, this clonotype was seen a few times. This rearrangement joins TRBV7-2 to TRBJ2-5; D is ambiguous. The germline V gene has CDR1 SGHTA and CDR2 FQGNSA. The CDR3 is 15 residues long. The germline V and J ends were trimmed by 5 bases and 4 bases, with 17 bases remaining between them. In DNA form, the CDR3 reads TGTGCCAGCAGCCCCTGGGCAGGAATTGGAGAGACCCAGTACTTC. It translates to CASSPWAGIGETQYF. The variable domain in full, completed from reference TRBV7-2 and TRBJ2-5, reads GAGVSQSPSNKVTEKGKDVELRCDPISGHTALYWYRQSLGQGLEFLIYFQGNSAPDKSGLPSDRFSAERTGGSVSTLTIQRTQQEDSAVYLCASSPWAGIGETQYFGPGTRLLVL.